This entry features one T cell receptor (beta chain) sequence. The antigen remains undetermined. A read error may be the cause here, since a much bigger clone is one base away. The data derive from a study of CD8 T cells in ankylosing spondylitis. Germline CDR1 reads SGHTS; CDR2 reads YDEGEE. This CDR3 region has 12 residues. V lost 1 base and J lost 3, with 5 bases in between. As the method for making TCR beta libraries, quantitative 5'-RACE with molecular barcodes was used. TCRdb ran MiXCR on the 5' RACE reads and lists one entry per CDR3 protein. The sample yields 150,000 to 200,000 distinct CDR3 sequences, 15% to 20% seen once. Study outcomes and limitations: Disease-linked clones reportedly showed significant enrichment in matched ankylosing spondylitis synovial fluid. Within peripheral blood, clones linked to disease were CD8+ and relatively rare.

The V and J genes are TRBV5-8 and TRBJ2-7; D ambiguous. The specimen was blood, either unsorted or a sorted T cell fraction (not recorded which). This receptor was identified in a male donor aged 10-29 years with ankylosing spondylitis or in good health (not recorded which). CDR3 amino acids: CASSLISYEQYF. In DNA, the CDR3 is TGTGCCAGCAGCTTGATTAGCTACGAGCAGTACTTC.